The rows below give T cell receptor beta chains drawn from one sample of a study of blood T cell repertoires in COVID-19. Clones were sequenced by immunoSEQ multiplex PCR, and TCRdb holds only the in-frame ones, with some missing. The sample yields some 380,000 clones, roughly four fifths seen once. The sequencing sample was made of peripheral blood. All receptors come from a human donor with acute or convalescent COVID-19. The donor label of this sample is uncertain. The CDR3 runs from the conserved cysteine through the conserved F or W. The D gene is left open where the match is weak. Part of the rows lack a size; the others show once, few, many or a class for expanded clones.

V: TRBV6-6; J: TRBJ1-1; size: -; D: TRBD1; DNA: TGTGCCAGCAGACGAAACCCTAGGGCAGGGGGAGGATACACTGAAGCTTTCTTT; CDR3: CASRRNPRAGGGYTEAFF
V: TRBV5-6; J: TRBJ1-1; size: few; D: TRBD1; DNA: TGTGCCAGCAGCTTGCAAGGACAGGGTTCTGAAGCTTTCTTT; CDR3: CASSLQGQGSEAFF
V: TRBV24-1; J: TRBJ1-5; size: -; D: -; DNA: TGTGCCACCAGTGATTTCGGAGACAATCAGCCCCAGCATTTT; CDR3: CATSDFGDNQPQHF
V: TRBV5-1; J: TRBJ1-2; size: -; D: -; DNA: TGCGCCAGCAGCTTGTTTGCGGGGGCGAGGAACTATGGCTACACCTTC; CDR3: CASSLFAGARNYGYTF
V: TRBV5-1; J: TRBJ2-6; size: -; D: TRBD1; DNA: TGCGCCAGCAGCGGGACAGGGACTGGGGCCAACGTCCTGACTTTC; CDR3: CASSGTGTGANVLTF
V: TRBV3-1/TRBV3-2; J: TRBJ1-2; size: few; D: TRBD1; DNA: TGTGCCAGCAGCCTGACAGGGGGCTATGGCTACACCTTC; CDR3: CASSLTGGYGYTF
V: TRBV3-1/TRBV3-2; J: TRBJ1-6; size: -; D: TRBD1; DNA: TGTGCCAGCAGTCCACTAGACTGGACAGGGGATTCACCCCTCCACTTT; CDR3: CASSPLDWTGDSPLHF
V: TRBV20-1; J: TRBJ1-1; size: -; D: -; DNA: TGCAGTGCTAGAGGGCAGGGTTTGTCTTTCTTT; CDR3: CSARGQGLSFF
V: TRBV6-1; J: TRBJ1-1; size: -; D: -; DNA: TGTGCCAGCAGTGACGTCAGCGGGCCTGATGTGGCTTTCTTT; CDR3: CASSDVSGPDVAFF
V: TRBV3-1/TRBV3-2; J: TRBJ2-3; size: -; D: TRBD2; DNA: TGTGCCAGCAGCCAAGGTCTAGCGGGGCCCTTCACAGATACGCAGTATTTT; CDR3: CASSQGLAGPFTDTQYF
V: TRBV27; J: TRBJ2-7; size: -; D: TRBD2; DNA: TGTGCCAGCAGTAATTTAGCGGGAGGAGGCCACGAGCAGTACTTC; CDR3: CASSNLAGGGHEQYF
V: TRBV9; J: TRBJ1-6; size: -; D: -; DNA: TGTGCCAGCAGCGTAGCAGGGAATAATTCACCCCTCCACTTT; CDR3: CASSVAGNNSPLHF
V: TRBV7-9; J: TRBJ2-3; size: -; D: -; DNA: TGTGCCAGCAGCTTTGAACTTTTCACAGATACGCAGTATTTT; CDR3: CASSFELFTDTQYF
V: TRBV4-1; J: TRBJ1-2; size: -; D: TRBD1; DNA: TGCGCCAGCAGCCAAAATCCGACAGGGGGCTATGGCTACACCTTC; CDR3: CASSQNPTGGYGYTF
V: TRBV18; J: TRBJ1-4; size: -; D: -; DNA: TGTGCCAGCACACCGGGTGGCGGGGATGAAAAACTGTTTTTT; CDR3: CASTPGGGDEKLFF
V: TRBV6-5; J: TRBJ1-2; size: few; D: TRBD1; DNA: TGTGCCAGCAGTCCGACCGGGACAGGAGTTAATGGCTACACCTTC; CDR3: CASSPTGTGVNGYTF
V: TRBV6-5; J: TRBJ1-3; size: -; D: -; DNA: TGTGCCAGCAGCCGAGACAGCTCTGGAAACACCATATATTTT; CDR3: CASSRDSSGNTIYF
V: TRBV11-2; J: TRBJ2-7; size: -; D: -; DNA: TGTGCCAGCAGCTTTACGGGGGTCAACGAGCAGTACTTC; CDR3: CASSFTGVNEQYF
V: TRBV4-1; J: TRBJ1-5; size: -; D: -; DNA: TGCGCCAGCAGCCCATACCAGGATAGCAATCAGCCCCAGCATTTT; CDR3: CASSPYQDSNQPQHF
V: TRBV19; J: TRBJ2-1; size: -; D: -; DNA: TGTGCCAGTAGTATGAGTGAGGCCCGGATCAATGAGCAGTTCTTC; CDR3: CASSMSEARINEQFF
V: TRBV4-1; J: TRBJ1-6; size: -; D: -; DNA: TGCGCCAGCAGCCGAACAGGGAATAATTCACCCCTCCACTTT; CDR3: CASSRTGNNSPLHF
V: TRBV5-5; J: TRBJ2-1; size: -; D: -; DNA: TGTGCCAGCAGCTTGCGTGTGGAGTTTAGCTACAATGAGCAGTTCTTC; CDR3: CASSLRVEFSYNEQFF
V: TRBV6-1; J: TRBJ2-1; size: few; D: TRBD1; DNA: TGTGCCAGCAGTGAACCCGGGACAGGGGGAGGTCTAAGGAATGAGCAGTTCTTC; CDR3: CASSEPGTGGGLRNEQFF
V: TRBV7-9; J: TRBJ2-1; size: -; D: TRBD1; DNA: TGTGCCAGCAGCCTGGGACAGGGGACGAATGAGCAGTTCTTC; CDR3: CASSLGQGTNEQFF
V: TRBV3-1/TRBV3-2; J: TRBJ1-6; size: -; D: -; DNA: TGTGCCAGCAGCCAAGTTCAGAATTCACCCCTCCACTTT; CDR3: CASSQVQNSPLHF
V: TRBV11-2; J: TRBJ2-3; size: once; D: TRBD2; DNA: TGTGCCAGCAGCTTAGTAGGCGGGGGAAGCACAGATACGCAGTATTTT; CDR3: CASSLVGGGSTDTQYF
V: TRBV7-8; J: TRBJ2-5; size: few; D: -; DNA: TGTGCCAGCAGCTTAGGAGAGGCCGGGACCCAGTACTTC; CDR3: CASSLGEAGTQYF
V: TRBV29-1; J: TRBJ2-1; size: -; D: -; DNA: TGCAGCGTGAGGATCAACAATGAGCAGTTCTTC; CDR3: CSVRINNEQFF
V: TRBV19; J: TRBJ2-7; size: few; D: -; DNA: TGTGCCAGTAGTCTAGCCAGGAACGGAGAGCAGTACTTC; CDR3: CASSLARNGEQYF
V: TRBV6-5; J: TRBJ1-1; size: -; D: -; DNA: TGTGCCAGCAGTCCCCTAACGGGGACTGAAGCTTTCTTT; CDR3: CASSPLTGTEAFF
V: TRBV6-1; J: TRBJ1-5; size: -; D: -; DNA: TGTGCCAGCAGTGAATCGGAGGGGCAGGGCAATCAGCCCCAGCATTTT; CDR3: CASSESEGQGNQPQHF
V: TRBV19; J: TRBJ1-2; size: -; D: TRBD1; DNA: TGTGCCAGTAGTGCGGACAGGGGGAATAGATATAACTATGGCTACACCTTC; CDR3: CASSADRGNRYNYGYTF
V: TRBV30; J: TRBJ2-1; size: -; D: -; DNA: TGTGCCTGGATGGTGACAGGAATCAACAATGAGCAGTTCTTC; CDR3: CAWMVTGINNEQFF
V: TRBV11-2; J: TRBJ2-7; size: few; D: TRBD2; DNA: TGTGCCAGCAGCCGCAGGGGCGCGGGAGGTTCAGTGGAGCAGTACTTC; CDR3: CASSRRGAGGSVEQYF
V: TRBV5-8; J: TRBJ2-3; size: -; D: TRBD1; DNA: TGTGCCAGCAGCTTGGCCGGGACAGGGGAGTCGACAGATACGCAGTATTTT; CDR3: CASSLAGTGESTDTQYF
V: TRBV3-1/TRBV3-2; J: TRBJ1-2; size: -; D: TRBD1; DNA: TGTGCCAGCAGTCGCCGACAGGGCACCTATGGCTACACCTTC; CDR3: CASSRRQGTYGYTF
V: TRBV7-2; J: TRBJ1-2; size: -; D: TRBD1; DNA: TGTGCCAGCAGCTTAGATGTGGGGCCAGGGGGCCATGGCTACACCTTC; CDR3: CASSLDVGPGGHGYTF
V: TRBV6-5; J: TRBJ2-7; size: -; D: -; DNA: TGTGCCAGCAGTTATCGGGATTTTGGACCCTACGAGCAGTACTTC; CDR3: CASSYRDFGPYEQYF
V: TRBV12-3/TRBV12-4; J: TRBJ1-2; size: -; D: -; DNA: TGTGCCAGCAGTTTCGGCAGGGTGAGTGGCTACACCTTC; CDR3: CASSFGRVSGYTF